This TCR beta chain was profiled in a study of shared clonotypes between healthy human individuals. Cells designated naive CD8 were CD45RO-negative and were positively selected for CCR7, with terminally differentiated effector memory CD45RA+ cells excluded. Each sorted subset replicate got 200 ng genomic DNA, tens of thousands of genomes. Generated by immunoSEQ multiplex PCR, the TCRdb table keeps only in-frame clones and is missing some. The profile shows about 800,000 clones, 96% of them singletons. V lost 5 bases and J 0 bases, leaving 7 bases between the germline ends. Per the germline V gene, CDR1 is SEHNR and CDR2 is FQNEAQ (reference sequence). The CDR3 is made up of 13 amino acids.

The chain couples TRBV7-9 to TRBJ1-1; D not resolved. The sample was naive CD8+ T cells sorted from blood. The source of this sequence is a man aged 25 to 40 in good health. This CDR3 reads CASSPQLNTEAFF. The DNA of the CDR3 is TGTGCCAGCAGCCCGCAGTTGAACACTGAAGCTTTCTTT.